This T cell receptor (beta chain) is drawn from a study of T cell clonality in common variable immunodeficiency. This clone was counted ten times or more. Its matching antigen is unknown. The CDR3 goes on 3 residues after the read ends, and that part is filled in from the germline J gene. Assay: immunoSEQ multiplex PCR; the TCRdb copy retains only in-frame clones and omits some. The profile covers approximately 75,000 clones, none occurring a single time. Trimming took 0 bases from V and 4 from J, leaving 7 bases between them. There are 14 residues in the CDR3. CDR1 and CDR2 from the germline V gene are PRHDT and FYEKMQ (reference sequence). General study findings and limits: Links between repertoire features and CVID complications were heterogeneity-limited. Fewer TCRbeta clones were shared among CVID subjects than controls.

The source material was peripheral blood mononuclear cells. This chain uses TRBV13 with TRBJ1-3; D is ambiguous. This clonotype originated in a person aged 18 to 69 in good health. CDR3 loop: CASSLGTRGNTIYF. Partial CDR3 DNA: TGTGCCAGCAGCTTAGGGACAAGGGGAAACACC.